This is a list of T cell receptor beta chains from one sample in a study of beta chain features in type 1 diabetes. This table comes from immunoSEQ multiplex PCR, and its TCRdb copy is limited to in-frame clones, with some not included. The sample has hundreds of thousands of clones, roughly a sixth seen once. Material: naive CD4+ T cells from blood. These receptors originate from a man between 18 and 29 years old in good health. Both conserved end residues are part of each CDR3.

J,V,CDR3
TRBJ2-3,TRBV10-3,CAISEPYGTGLDTQYF
TRBJ1-1,TRBV4-3,CASSQDVYIEAFF
TRBJ1-1,TRBV29-1,CSGEVGTMNTEAFF
TRBJ1-1,TRBV29-1,CSVEGGGRTEAFF
TRBJ1-1,TRBV27,CASSLNRDTEAFF
TRBJ2-3,TRBV19,CASSSLAGTDTQYF
TRBJ1-2,TRBV4-3,CASSKTPNYGYTF
TRBJ2-7,TRBV29-1,CSASIRDRAYEQYF
TRBJ2-5,TRBV5-4,CASSLSQGRPETQYF
TRBJ2-1,TRBV18,CASSPPGTPNNEQFF
TRBJ2-6,TRBV5-6,CASSDLTSGPYSGANVLTF
TRBJ2-1,TRBV4-2,CASSPTGTGGSYNEQFF
TRBJ2-5,TRBV28,CASSQWQGGVEETQYF
TRBJ2-7,TRBV9,CASSVAPTGGHEQYF
TRBJ2-2,TRBV10-3,CAISDQGRGNAGELFF
TRBJ1-5,TRBV7-9,CASSLAVREDGQPQHF
TRBJ2-6,TRBV5-1,CASSLATPGPGYGANVLTF
TRBJ2-4,TRBV11-1,CASSLRTGMNIQYF